Following are 17 T cell receptor beta chains from one sample sequenced in a study of T-cell reconstitution after alpha-beta-depleted transplantation in children. The TCRbeta library incorporated unique molecular identifiers. TCRdb called the PCR reads again in MiXCR, with one record for every CDR3 protein. The table has just under 550,000 distinct CDR3 sequences, about 17% seen once; the top ten hold roughly 3.3%. The specimen comprised PBMCs from the stem cell graft donor, sampled from the stem cell graft. The receptors were gathered from a human donor who donated a stem cell graft to a child with acute lymphoblastic leukemia.

CDR3 region: CASSYASKQFF. The CDR3 DNA reads TGTGCCAGCAGTTACGCTTCCAAGCAGTTCTTC. V is TRBV6-5 and J is TRBJ2-1; D unclear. The CDR3 is 11 amino acids. Trimming removed 2 bases at V and 11 bases at J, with 7 bases between. CDR1 and CDR2 (germline): MNHEY, SVGAGI.

This clonotype was counted between two and nine times. V is TRBV5-1 and J is TRBJ1-1; 7 bases are shared with TRBD1. This CDR3 region has 14 residues. From germline, CDR1 is SGHRS and CDR2 YFSETQ. Trimming at V came to 7 bases and at J to 0 bases, leaving 6 bases not matched to a gene. The CDR3 DNA sequence: TGCGCCAGCGGACTGGGACAGATGAACACTGAAGCTTTCTTT. This sequence encodes CASGLGQMNTEAFF. The full variable domain, in which reference TRBV5-1 and TRBJ1-1 provide the parts outside the CDR3, is KAGVTQTPRYLIKTRGQQVTLSCSPISGHRSVSWYQQTPGQGLQFLFEYFSETQRNKGNFPGRFSGRQFSNSRSEMNVSTLELGDSALYLCASGLGQMNTEAFFGQGTRLTVV.

This clonotype was picked up a small number of times. The chain carries TRBV10-3 and TRBJ2-2; D gene unclear. Germline assignment: CDR1 ENHRY and CDR2 SYGVKD. This CDR3 spans 13 amino acids. Trimming took 6 bases from V and 4 from J, leaving 9 bases between them. CDR3 DNA sequence: TGTGCCATCAGGACGGGTAGCACCGGGGAGCTGTTTTTT. Translation: CAIRTGSTGELFF.

This clonotype was detected only a few times. The rearrangement links TRBV10-2 to TRBJ1-2, with 7 bases identical to TRBD1. The ends lost 3 bases at V and 4 bases at J; junction bases unmatched: 2. The CDR3 spans 13 residues. The V gene's germline CDR1 is WSHSY and CDR2 SAAADI. DNA for the CDR3: TGCGCCAGCAGTGATTACAGGGGCTATGGCTACACCTTC. Translating gives CASSDYRGYGYTF.

The rearrangement joins TRBV11-2 to TRBJ2-3; D gene unclear. The CDR3 is 15 residues long. Germline values: CDR1 SGHAT, CDR2 FQNNGV. The ends were cut back, 4 bases at V and 2 bases at J, with 13 bases in the middle. The CDR3 DNA reads as TGTGCCAGCAGCTCATTTCTGGGTTTCACAGATACGCAGTATTTT. Its translation: CASSSFLGFTDTQYF.

The chain employs TRBV24-1 and TRBJ1-1; possible D gene TRBD1, 5 bases. The CDR3 length is 13 residues. Germline V CDR1 and CDR2: KGHDR, SFDVKD. V lost 3 bases and J 4 bases, leaving 8 bases between the germline ends. CDR3 sequence: CATSDGDGTEAFF. The DNA of the CDR3 is TGTGCCACCAGTGATGGGGACGGCACTGAAGCTTTCTTT.

This clonotype was observed a handful of times. This chain joins TRBV5-1 and TRBJ2-1; 8 nucleotides agree with TRBD2. Germline CDR1 is SGHRS and CDR2 is YFSETQ. Germline trimming cut 4 bases from V and 0 bases from J; bases unmatched to any gene: 6. This CDR3 contains 16 residues. The CDR3 spells CASSQSSGSSYNEQFF. DNA of the CDR3: TGCGCCAGCAGCCAATCGAGCGGGAGCTCCTACAATGAGCAGTTCTTC.

V usage is TRBV5-1 and J usage is TRBJ1-5; D is undetermined. The germline V gene has CDR1 SGHRS and CDR2 YFSETQ. The V end was cut by 4 bases, the J end by 6 bases, with 17 bases between. The CDR3 is 15 residues long. CDR3 nucleotide sequence: TGCGCCAGCAGCCCCGACGGCGGGGTATTTCAGCCCCAGCATTTT. It translates to CASSPDGGVFQPQHF.

The V call is TRBV27, the J call TRBJ1-1; D is possibly TRBD1 (5 bases). Germline CDR1 and CDR2: MNHEY and SMNVEV (reference sequence). The CDR3 length is 16 residues. V was trimmed by 3 bases and J by 6 bases, leaving 20 bases between them. CDR3 coding DNA: TGTGCCAGCAGTTTTTTTGGGGAAATCGGGGGAGCTGAAGCTTTCTTT. It translates to CASSFFGEIGGAEAFF.

In its sample, this clonotype was seen a few times. This chain uses TRBV5-6 with TRBJ2-7, with a tentative D call TRBD1 (5 bases). Germline-derived CDR1 and CDR2 are SGHDT and YYEEEE. Trimming left V 3 bases short and J 7 bases short, with 8 bases between. The CDR3 runs 11 residues. The CDR3 DNA reads TGTGCCAGCAGCTACAGGACGGAGCAGTACTTC. Its translation: CASSYRTEQYF.

This rearrangement joins TRBV10-3 to TRBJ2-3, with D possibly being TRBD2 (5 bases). CDR1 is ENHRY, CDR2 SYGVKD, per germline. The V gene lost 8 bases and the J gene lost 0 bases, with 15 bases spanning the gap. The CDR3 is made up of 15 amino acids. CDR3 DNA: TGTGCCATCGCCATTAGCGCCGTTAGCACAGATACGCAGTATTTT. Protein product: CAIAISAVSTDTQYF.

This chain connects TRBV4-1 to TRBJ2-3; TRBD2 might be the D (7 bases). CDR1 is MGHRA, CDR2 YSYEKL, per germline. Trimming left V 0 bases short and J 0 bases short, with 34 bases between. This CDR3 region has 24 residues. The CDR3 DNA follows: TGCGCCAGCAGCCAAGAGATCCTCTTAGACCAGGGGACCGGCGCGGGAGACAGCACAGATACGCAGTATTTT. Its translation: CASSQEILLDQGTGAGDSTDTQYF.

The V gene is TRBV5-1, the J gene TRBJ2-7; 7 nucleotides agree with TRBD2. V lost 7 bases and J lost 2; bases outside the gene matches: 12. Germline CDR1 is SGHRS and CDR2 is YFSETQ. The CDR3 runs to 15 residues. As DNA, the CDR3 is TGCGCCAGCTGGGAGGGCGGGAGTAAGGCCTACGAGCAGTACTTC. Translation: CASWEGGSKAYEQYF.

This chain connects TRBV6-1 to TRBJ2-3; D is uncertain. V was clipped by 5 bases and J by 11 bases, with 23 bases between them. This CDR3 has 15 amino acids. The germline CDR1 and CDR2 sequences are MNHNS and SASEGT. The CDR3 DNA follows: TGTGCCAGCAGTCCACTTAATTCTTTGACCTTTCGGCAGTATTTT. This translates into CASSPLNSLTFRQYF.

This clonotype was recorded a few times. The chain has TRBV4-1 and TRBJ1-5; perhaps TRBD1 as D (6 bases). CDR3 length equals 17 residues. With 0 bases removed from V and 5 bases from J, the gap between germline ends came to 17 bases. From germline, CDR1 is MGHRA and CDR2 YSYEKL. The CDR3 region has the DNA TGCGCCAGCAGCCAAGATCTTCGGGGGGCGCGTGATCAGCCCCAGCATTTT. Amino acid sequence: CASSQDLRGARDQPQHF.

The V and J genes are TRBV20-1 and TRBJ2-1, with 8 bases that match TRBD2. CDR1 and CDR2 (germline): DFQATT, SNEGSKA (reference sequence). The CDR3 length is 16 residues. Trimming removed 1 base from V and 8 bases from J; junction bases left unmatched: 13. This CDR3 is CSARVRREGRYDEQFF. CDR3 DNA sequence: TGCAGTGCTAGAGTAAGACGGGAGGGCCGGTACGATGAGCAGTTCTTC.

This clonotype has more than one count but fewer than ten. The genes are TRBV6-1 and TRBJ2-1, with D perhaps TRBD1 (6 bases). Trimming removed 3 bases from V and 6 bases from J, with 18 bases in between. The CDR3 has 16 residues. Germline V gene lookup returns CDR1 MNHNS and CDR2 SASEGT. CDR3 bases: TGTGCCAGCAGTGATCAGCAGGGGCTAGGTGTCAATGAGCAGTTCTTC. Its translation is CASSDQQGLGVNEQFF.